Described below is a single TCR beta chain sequence and its context. Its antigen remains unknown. The data were taken from a study of shared clonotypes between healthy human individuals. Over several immunoSEQ plates, each subset's genomic DNA was distributed in even portions. The repertoire was sequenced with immunoSEQ multiplex PCR; TCRdb's copy has only in-frame clones and lacks some. The sample lists just over 2,000,000 clones; 90% to 95% were seen once. This CDR3 comprises 15 residues. The ends were cut back, 8 bases at V and 0 bases at J, with 16 bases in the middle. CDR1 and CDR2 from the germline V gene are MNHEY and SMNVEV (reference sequence). Study conclusions and caveats: Unshared clonotypes carried lower generation probabilities than those common to all four donors. Across subsets, estimated richness was generally greater for naive than for memory populations. Blood alone was sampled, and tissue repertoires likely differ.

The sample was naive CD4+ T cells sorted from blood. Subset meaning: CD45RA+ positively selected. The rearrangement joins TRBV27 to TRBJ1-1; D is unclear. This clonotype was sampled from a young man in good health. CDR3 loop: CASLLPSGLNTEAFF. CDR3 in DNA: TGTGCCAGCCTTCTACCTTCAGGTTTGAACACTGAAGCTTTCTTT.